A selection of T cell receptor beta chains follows, all from one sample in a study of T cell responses to AZD1222 COVID-19 vaccine. Using immunoSEQ multiplex PCR, the repertoire was profiled, and TCRdb retains in-frame clones only, with some absent. The data contain about 170,000 clones, 90% to 95% of them seen just once; the ten biggest clones take up approximately 2.5%. Sequences were derived from peripheral blood, sampled on day 0 of AZD1222 vaccination. All receptors derive from an adult in good health. The conserved cysteine and the conserved F or W are not part of the CDR3 here. The order of the fields is J gene, V gene, CDR3 length, CDR3 protein.

J gene: TRBJ1-5; V gene: TRBV19; CDR3 length: 10; CDR3 protein: AVGTTDQPQH
J gene: TRBJ2-1; V gene: TRBV5-6; CDR3 length: 12; CDR3 protein: ASSHWGGAGEQF
J gene: TRBJ2-7; V gene: TRBV15; CDR3 length: 11; CDR3 protein: ATRLAGAYEQY
J gene: TRBJ1-1; V gene: TRBV6-1; CDR3 length: 14; CDR3 protein: ASSEVDRGPNTEAF
J gene: TRBJ2-7; V gene: TRBV7-9; CDR3 length: 11; CDR3 protein: ASVWTAKGEQY
J gene: TRBJ1-2; V gene: TRBV2; CDR3 length: 13; CDR3 protein: ASSSRVENNYGYT
J gene: TRBJ2-3; V gene: TRBV5-6; CDR3 length: 14; CDR3 protein: ASSLASGPSTDTQY
J gene: TRBJ1-1; V gene: TRBV30; CDR3 length: 11; CDR3 protein: AWSWQVNTEAF
J gene: TRBJ1-1; V gene: TRBV3-1/TRBV3-2; CDR3 length: 13; CDR3 protein: ASSQDLAVNTEAF
J gene: TRBJ1-2; V gene: TRBV3-1/TRBV3-2; CDR3 length: 11; CDR3 protein: ASSQDGEQGYT
J gene: TRBJ1-1; V gene: TRBV2; CDR3 length: 13; CDR3 protein: ASSGQGTGATEAF
J gene: TRBJ2-7; V gene: TRBV6-2/TRBV6-3; CDR3 length: 15; CDR3 protein: ASSYSRDSPVVYEQY
J gene: TRBJ2-4; V gene: TRBV19; CDR3 length: 13; CDR3 protein: ASSIDLGPRGVQY
J gene: TRBJ2-2; V gene: TRBV9; CDR3 length: 11; CDR3 protein: ASSVVGTGELF
J gene: TRBJ1-6; V gene: TRBV19; CDR3 length: 13; CDR3 protein: ASSIAAGPNSPLH
J gene: TRBJ2-2; V gene: TRBV7-9; CDR3 length: 14; CDR3 protein: ASSNNLGRNTGELF
J gene: TRBJ1-1; V gene: TRBV29-1; CDR3 length: 8; CDR3 protein: SAGQLEAF
J gene: TRBJ2-1; V gene: TRBV12-5; CDR3 length: 12; CDR3 protein: ASVPGQTYNEQF
J gene: TRBJ2-1; V gene: TRBV5-1; CDR3 length: 13; CDR3 protein: ASSSGTRSSNEQF
J gene: TRBJ2-5; V gene: TRBV7-9; CDR3 length: 13; CDR3 protein: ASSFQSGSRETQY
J gene: TRBJ2-5; V gene: TRBV6-4; CDR3 length: 11; CDR3 protein: ASSSESGETQY
J gene: TRBJ2-7; V gene: TRBV5-1; CDR3 length: 18; CDR3 protein: ASSLASRTSGRPGGYEQY
J gene: TRBJ1-3; V gene: TRBV18; CDR3 length: 13; CDR3 protein: ASSPPVVSGNTIY